This TCR beta chain came from a study of T cell repertoires in cytomegalovirus infection. The wider study: Carrying CMV and the relevant HLA type showed in public TCR beta signatures.

TCRdb ran MiXCR on the reads and lists one entry per CDR3 protein. This table holds approximately 1,000,000 distinct CDR3 sequences, roughly 30% found once. The trim removed 10 bases at V and 5 bases at J, leaving 12 bases unmatched. Germline-derived CDR1 and CDR2 are MNHNY and SVGAGI (reference sequence). The CDR3 sequence is 14 residues long. Of note for this clonotype: Its antigen remains unidentified.

The chain uses TRBV6-6 and TRBJ1-2; 8 positions match TRBD1. The sequence came from a human donor in good health (CMV status not recorded). Some clones in this sample may be carry-over from other donors' samples. This sample comprised cultured CD8+ T cells from PBMCs, obtained from culture after CMV antigen stimulation. The CDR3 DNA is TGTGCCAATACAACCCGGGACAGGTTTTATGGCTACACCTTC. Translating gives CANTTRDRFYGYTF.